These T cell receptor beta chains were read from a single sample in a study of patients and donors after allogeneic stem cell transplantation. In TCRdb, the RT-PCR reads were re-called with MiXCR into one record per CDR3 protein. The repertoire holds approximately 200,000 distinct CDR3 sequences, with 13% to 15% as singletons. The sequencing input was blood, either unsorted or a sorted T cell fraction (not recorded which). These receptors originate from a human donor who was either an allogeneic HSCT recipient or a stem cell or donor lymphocyte infusion donor (not recorded which). It is not recorded whose cells these are; they may come from a transplant donor. Both conserved end residues are part of each CDR3. The order of the fields is D gene, clone size, CDR3 length, J gene, V gene, CDR3 DNA, CDR3 protein. A D gene is named only where the DNA matches it firmly. Only part of the rows carry a size: once, few, many, or a class if the clone is expanded.

TRBD1 | NA | 14 | TRBJ1-2 | TRBV2 | TGTGCCAGCAGTGACGACAGGGCTCACTATGGCTACACCTTC | CASSDDRAHYGYTF
TRBD1 | NA | 16 | TRBJ1-5 | TRBV6-2/TRBV6-3 | TGTGCCAGCAGTTACTACGGACAGGGGAGCAATCAGCCCCAGCATTTT | CASSYYGQGSNQPQHF
TRBD2 | NA | 14 | TRBJ2-1 | TRBV2 | TGTGCCAGCAGCGGACTAGCGGGAGGCCATGAGCAGTTCTTC | CASSGLAGGHEQFF
TRBD1 | few | 14 | TRBJ1-1 | TRBV5-1 | TGCGCCAGCAGCCTAGGACAGGGGGCCGCTGAAGCTTTCTTT | CASSLGQGAAEAFF
TRBD1 | few | 16 | TRBJ1-1 | TRBV30 | TGTGCCTTCATAACTTTCGGGGACAGGATGAACACTGAAGCTTTCTTT | CAFITFGDRMNTEAFF
TRBD1 | few | 17 | TRBJ2-1 | TRBV3-1 | TGTGCCAGCAGCCAAGATATGGTACAGGGGGCAAGGAATGAGCAGTTCTTC | CASSQDMVQGARNEQFF
NA | many | 14 | TRBJ1-5 | TRBV5-1 | TGCGCCAGCAGCTTGGTGGGGGGGGATCAGCCCCAGCATTTT | CASSLVGGDQPQHF
TRBD1 | NA | 16 | TRBJ1-4 | TRBV20-1 | TGCAGTGCTAGTGAGGGGGCCAGCCGCTTCGCGGAAAAACTGTTTTTT | CSASEGASRFAEKLFF
NA | few | 15 | TRBJ2-5 | TRBV20-1 | TGCAGTGCTAAGAACCGACAGGCGAGCCAAGAGACCCAGTACTTC | CSAKNRQASQETQYF
NA | few | 15 | TRBJ2-3 | TRBV19 | TGTGCCAGTAGTATAATAGGGGCGGACACAGATACGCAGTATTTT | CASSIIGADTDTQYF
NA | many | 15 | TRBJ1-1 | TRBV5-5 | TGTGCCAGCAGCTTGGGATTAGGGTATGCTACTGAAGCTTTCTTT | CASSLGLGYATEAFF
NA | many | 14 | TRBJ1-2 | TRBV5-1 | TGCGCCAGCAGCAAACAGGGAGATGACTATGGCTACACCTTC | CASSKQGDDYGYTF
TRBD2 | few | 16 | TRBJ2-1 | TRBV25-1 | TGTGCCAGCAGTGCGCCCGGGACTAGCGGTTACAATGAGCAGTTCTTC | CASSAPGTSGYNEQFF
TRBD1 | NA | 16 | TRBJ1-2 | TRBV20-1 | TGCAGTGCTAGATGGGAGACCAACAGGGGAGACTATGGCTACACCTTC | CSARWETNRGDYGYTF
TRBD1 | NA | 14 | TRBJ2-1 | TRBV5-1 | TGCGCCAGCAGCTCGGGACAGGGGTTTGGTGAGCAGTTCTTC | CASSSGQGFGEQFF
TRBD1 | NA | 12 | TRBJ1-2 | TRBV29-1 | TGCAGCGTTGAAGGGACAGGATCAGGCTACACCTTC | CSVEGTGSGYTF
TRBD1 | few | 15 | TRBJ2-5 | TRBV14 | TGTGCCAGCAGCCGCAGACCTACAGGGGAAGAGACCCAGTACTTC | CASSRRPTGEETQYF
TRBD1 | few | 14 | TRBJ1-5 | TRBV12-3/TRBV12-4 | TGTGCCAGCGGTGACAGGGGGCCGCTTCAGCCCCAGCATTTT | CASGDRGPLQPQHF
TRBD2 | NA | 15 | TRBJ2-1 | TRBV4-1 | TGCGCCAGCAGCCAAGCTAGCGGGTTCTACAATGAGCAGTTCTTC | CASSQASGFYNEQFF
NA | few | 12 | TRBJ2-7 | TRBV14 | TGTGCCAGCAGCCAAAGAGGGACCGAGCAGTACTTC | CASSQRGTEQYF
TRBD1 | few | 13 | TRBJ1-4 | TRBV5-1 | TGCGCCAGCAGTCACCAGGGGGATGAAAAACTGTTTTTT | CASSHQGDEKLFF
TRBD2 | few | 16 | TRBJ2-1 | TRBV12-3/TRBV12-4 | TGTGCCAGCAACGCCCTAGCGGGAGCGTCCTACAATGAGCAGTTCTTC | CASNALAGASYNEQFF
TRBD1 | many | 13 | TRBJ1-1 | TRBV7-2 | TGTGCCAGCAGCTTGGGACAGGGCACTGAAGCTTTCTTT | CASSLGQGTEAFF
TRBD2 | few | 14 | TRBJ2-7 | TRBV9 | TGTGCCAGCAGCTTAGGACTAGAAAACTACGAGCAGTACTTC | CASSLGLENYEQYF
NA | few | 10 | TRBJ2-7 | TRBV29-1 | TGCAGCGTTGTTGAATACGAGCAGTACTTC | CSVVEYEQYF